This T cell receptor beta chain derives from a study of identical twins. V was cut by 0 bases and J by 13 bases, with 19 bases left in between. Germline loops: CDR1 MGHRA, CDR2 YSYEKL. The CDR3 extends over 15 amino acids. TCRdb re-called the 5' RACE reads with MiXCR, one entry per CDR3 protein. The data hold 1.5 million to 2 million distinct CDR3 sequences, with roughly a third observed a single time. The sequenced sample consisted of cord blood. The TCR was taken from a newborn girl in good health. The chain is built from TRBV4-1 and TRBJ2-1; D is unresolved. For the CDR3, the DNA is TGCGCCAGCAGCCAAGAGATACGGCGGCAAGGACCCCAGTTCTTC. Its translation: CASSQEIRRQGPQFF.